A selection of T cell receptor beta chains follows, all from one sample in a study of beta chain features in type 1 diabetes. Repertoires were generated with immunoSEQ multiplex PCR, while TCRdb's copy carries only in-frame clones and drops some. The data contain under 300,000 clones, approximately 25% of them singletons. Sequencing was performed on naive CD4+ T cells from blood. Every receptor here comes from a young woman with type 1 diabetes. CDR3s include the opening cysteine and the closing phenylalanine or tryptophan. D genes are given only for firm matches.

D gene	V gene	J gene	CDR3 protein
TRBD1	TRBV5-1	TRBJ2-1	CASSSGQAPNEQFF
.	TRBV28	TRBJ1-1	CASSFGPSILWRDTEAFF
.	TRBV7-8	TRBJ1-5	CASSFHQDQPQHF
.	TRBV7-8	TRBJ2-1	CASSLAGSSYNEQFF
TRBD1	TRBV7-3	TRBJ2-1	CASSPGQGYNEQFF
.	TRBV30	TRBJ1-1	CAWSSSMNTEAFF
.	TRBV27	TRBJ2-5	CASRTVGAGETQYF
.	TRBV9	TRBJ2-2	CASRAREHGELFF
TRBD2	TRBV30	TRBJ2-5	CAWSVRGSLKETQYF
TRBD1	TRBV4-1	TRBJ1-2	CASSQGPGQGWSYGYTF
TRBD1	TRBV25-1	TRBJ2-1	CASVTGTGNNEQFF
TRBD1	TRBV4-1	TRBJ1-2	CASSLTGTGGVVGYTF
TRBD1	TRBV5-1	TRBJ2-1	CASSLGQGSYNEQFF
.	TRBV5-6	TRBJ1-1	CASSFTQGRPFNTEAFF
.	TRBV30	TRBJ2-7	CAWSSGGSSYEQYF
TRBD1	TRBV30	TRBJ2-7	CAWSVPGQTYEQYF
.	TRBV19	TRBJ1-1	CASSIVQPNTEAFF
.	TRBV29-1	TRBJ2-2	CSVCPVRETGELFF
.	TRBV20-1	TRBJ2-7	CSVPTGWEQYF
TRBD2	TRBV7-3	TRBJ2-1	CASSGGSSYNEQFF
.	TRBV21-1	TRBJ2-7	CASSKGEQESFPYEQYF
TRBD2	TRBV28	TRBJ2-7	CASLLAGVNEQYF
TRBD2	TRBV5-6	TRBJ2-3	CASSPRGGTDTQYF
TRBD1	TRBV19	TRBJ2-3	CASAGGSDTQYF
TRBD2	TRBV29-1	TRBJ2-5	CSVVILAAQETQYF
.	TRBV5-4	TRBJ1-2	CASSSTETYGYTF
TRBD2	TRBV4-2	TRBJ2-3	CASSPGLAGGLPDTQYF
.	TRBV5-1	TRBJ1-2	CASSLGVPSGHRGYTF
.	TRBV11-1	TRBJ2-7	CASSHSYEQYF